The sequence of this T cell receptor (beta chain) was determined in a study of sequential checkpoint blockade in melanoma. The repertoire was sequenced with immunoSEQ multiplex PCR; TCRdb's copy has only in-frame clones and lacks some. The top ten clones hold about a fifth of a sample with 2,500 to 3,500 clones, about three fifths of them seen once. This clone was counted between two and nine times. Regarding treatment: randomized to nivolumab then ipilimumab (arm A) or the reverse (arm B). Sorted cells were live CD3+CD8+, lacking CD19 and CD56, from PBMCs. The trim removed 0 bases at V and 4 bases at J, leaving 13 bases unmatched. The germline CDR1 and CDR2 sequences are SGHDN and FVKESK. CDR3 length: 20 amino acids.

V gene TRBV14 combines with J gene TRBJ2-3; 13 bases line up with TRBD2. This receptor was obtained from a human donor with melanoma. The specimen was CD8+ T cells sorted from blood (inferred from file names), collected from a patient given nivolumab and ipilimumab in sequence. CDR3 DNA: TGTGCCAGCAGCCAAGACGGGACGTTCCGACTAGCGGGGGGCTCAGATACGCAGTATTTT. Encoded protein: CASSQDGTFRLAGGSDTQYF.